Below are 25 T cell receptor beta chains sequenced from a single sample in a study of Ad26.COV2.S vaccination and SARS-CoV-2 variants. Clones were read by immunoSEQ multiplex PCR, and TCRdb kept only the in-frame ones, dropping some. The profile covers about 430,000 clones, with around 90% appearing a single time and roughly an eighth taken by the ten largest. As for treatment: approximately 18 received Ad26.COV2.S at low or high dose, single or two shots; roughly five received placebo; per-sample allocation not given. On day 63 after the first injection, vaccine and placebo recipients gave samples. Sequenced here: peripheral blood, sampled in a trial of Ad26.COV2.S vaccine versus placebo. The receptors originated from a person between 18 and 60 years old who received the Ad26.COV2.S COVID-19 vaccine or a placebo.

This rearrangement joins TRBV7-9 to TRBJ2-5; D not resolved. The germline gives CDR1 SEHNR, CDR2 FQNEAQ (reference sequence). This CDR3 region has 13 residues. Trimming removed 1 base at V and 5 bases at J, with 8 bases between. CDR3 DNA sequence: TGTGCCAGCAGCTTAGTCGGCCCGGAGACCCAGTACTTC. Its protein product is CASSLVGPETQYF.

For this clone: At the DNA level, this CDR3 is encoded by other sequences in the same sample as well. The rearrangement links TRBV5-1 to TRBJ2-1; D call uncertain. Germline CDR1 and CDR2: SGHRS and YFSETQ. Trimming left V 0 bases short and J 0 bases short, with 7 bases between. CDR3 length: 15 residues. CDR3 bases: TGCGCCAGCAGCTTGGCCGGTAGCTCCTACAATGAGCAGTTCTTC. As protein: CASSLAGSSYNEQFF.

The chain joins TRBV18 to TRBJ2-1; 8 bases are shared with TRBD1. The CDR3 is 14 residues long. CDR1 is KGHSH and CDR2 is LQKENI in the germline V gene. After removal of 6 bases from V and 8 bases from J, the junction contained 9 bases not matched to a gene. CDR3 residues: CASSHGTGGDEQFF. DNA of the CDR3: TGTGCCAGCTCCCACGGGACAGGAGGGGATGAGCAGTTCTTC. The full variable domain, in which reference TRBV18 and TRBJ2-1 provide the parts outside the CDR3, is NAGVMQNPRHLVRRRGQEARLRCSPMKGHSHVYWYRQLPEEGLKFMVYLQKENIIDESGMPKERFSAEFPKEGPSILRIQQVVRGDSAAYFCASSHGTGGDEQFFGPGTRLTVL.

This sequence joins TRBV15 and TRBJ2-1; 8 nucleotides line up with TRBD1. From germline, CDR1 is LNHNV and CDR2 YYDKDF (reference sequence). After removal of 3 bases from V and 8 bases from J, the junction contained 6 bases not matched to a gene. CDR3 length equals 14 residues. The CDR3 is CATSRESRGHEQFF. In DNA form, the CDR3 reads TGTGCCACCAGCAGGGAAAGCAGGGGGCATGAGCAGTTCTTC.

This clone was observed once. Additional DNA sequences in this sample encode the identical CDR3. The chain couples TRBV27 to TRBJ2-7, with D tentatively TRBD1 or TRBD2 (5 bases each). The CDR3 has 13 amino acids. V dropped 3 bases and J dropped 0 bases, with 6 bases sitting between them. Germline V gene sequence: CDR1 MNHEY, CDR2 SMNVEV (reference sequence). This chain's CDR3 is CASSFGGSYEQYF. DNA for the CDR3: TGTGCCAGCAGTTTTGGGGGCTCCTACGAGCAGTACTTC.

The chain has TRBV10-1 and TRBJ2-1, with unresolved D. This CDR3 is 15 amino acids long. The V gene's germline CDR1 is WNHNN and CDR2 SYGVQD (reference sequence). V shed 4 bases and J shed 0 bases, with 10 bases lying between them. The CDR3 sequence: CASSAAPSSYNEQFF. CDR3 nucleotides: TGCGCCAGCAGTGCGGCACCGAGCTCCTACAATGAGCAGTTCTTC.

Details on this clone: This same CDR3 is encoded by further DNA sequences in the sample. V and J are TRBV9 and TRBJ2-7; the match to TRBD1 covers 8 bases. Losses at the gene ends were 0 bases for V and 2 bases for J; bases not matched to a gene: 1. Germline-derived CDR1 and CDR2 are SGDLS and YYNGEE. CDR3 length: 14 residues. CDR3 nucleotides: TGTGCCAGCAGCGTAGCGGACAGGGCCTACGAGCAGTACTTC. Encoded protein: CASSVADRAYEQYF.

The CDR3 loop is CASSKGDFKDEQYF. CDR3 sequence (DNA): TGTGCCAGCAGCAAAGGGGACTTCAAAGACGAGCAGTACTTC. The chain links TRBV7-9 to TRBJ2-7; TRBD2 might be the D (6 bases). With 5 bases removed from V and 5 bases from J, the gap between germline ends came to 16 bases. CDR1 and CDR2 from the germline V gene are SEHNR and FQNEAQ (reference sequence). The CDR3 has 14 amino acids.

The CDR3 sequence is CASSYSGLAGGGSYEQYF. The CDR3 DNA is TGCGCCAGCAGCTATTCGGGACTAGCGGGAGGAGGGTCCTACGAGCAGTACTTC. V gene TRBV5-1 combines with J gene TRBJ2-7, with 15 bases lining up with TRBD2. The CDR3 totals 18 residues. Germline trimming cut 3 bases from V and 1 base from J; bases unmatched to any gene: 8. Germline loops: CDR1 SGHRS, CDR2 YFSETQ.

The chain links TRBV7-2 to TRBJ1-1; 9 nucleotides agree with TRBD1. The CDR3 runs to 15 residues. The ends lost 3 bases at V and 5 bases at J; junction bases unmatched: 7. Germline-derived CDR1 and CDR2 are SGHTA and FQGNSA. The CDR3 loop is CASSFKGQGGTEAFF. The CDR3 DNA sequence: TGTGCCAGCAGCTTCAAGGGACAGGGTGGGACTGAAGCTTTCTTT.

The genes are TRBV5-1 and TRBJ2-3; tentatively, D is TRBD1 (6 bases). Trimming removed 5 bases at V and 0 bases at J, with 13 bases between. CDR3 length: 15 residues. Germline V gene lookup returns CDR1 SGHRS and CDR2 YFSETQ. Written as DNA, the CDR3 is TGCGCCAGCAGTTTGACAGGACATAGCACAGATACGCAGTATTTT. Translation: CASSLTGHSTDTQYF.

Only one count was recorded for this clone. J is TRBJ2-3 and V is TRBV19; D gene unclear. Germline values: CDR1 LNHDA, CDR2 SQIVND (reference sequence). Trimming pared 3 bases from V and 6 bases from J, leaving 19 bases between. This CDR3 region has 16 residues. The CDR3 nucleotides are TGTGCCAGTAGTATTCGCCCCCAAGGGTTGATGGATACGCAGTATTTT. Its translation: CASSIRPQGLMDTQYF. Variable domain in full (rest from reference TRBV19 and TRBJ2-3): DGGITQSPKYLFRKEGQNVTLSCEQNLNHDAMYWYRQDPGQGLRLIYYSQIVNDFQKGDIAEGYSVSREKKESFPLTVTSAQKNPTAFYLCASSIRPQGLMDTQYFGPGTRLTVL.

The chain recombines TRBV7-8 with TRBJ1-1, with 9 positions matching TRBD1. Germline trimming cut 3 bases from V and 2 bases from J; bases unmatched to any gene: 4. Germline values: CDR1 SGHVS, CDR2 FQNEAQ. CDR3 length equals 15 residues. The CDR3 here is CASSFPGQGNTEAFF. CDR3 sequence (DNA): TGTGCCAGCAGCTTCCCGGGACAGGGAAACACTGAAGCTTTCTTT.

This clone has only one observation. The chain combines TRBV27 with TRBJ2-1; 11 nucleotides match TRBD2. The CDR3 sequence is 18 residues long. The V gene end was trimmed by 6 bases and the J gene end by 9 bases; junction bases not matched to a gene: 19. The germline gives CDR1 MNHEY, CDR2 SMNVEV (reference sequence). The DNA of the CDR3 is TGTGCCAGCAGCCCAACAATTGCCCCACTAGCGGGAGTGGGTGAGCAGTTCTTC. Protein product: CASSPTIAPLAGVGEQFF.

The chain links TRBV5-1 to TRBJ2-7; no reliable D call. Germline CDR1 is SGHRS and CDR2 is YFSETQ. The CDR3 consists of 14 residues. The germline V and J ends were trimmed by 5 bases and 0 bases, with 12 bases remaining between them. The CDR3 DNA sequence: TGCGCCAGCAGAAATCCTCCTTACTCCTACGAGCAGTACTTC. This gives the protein CASRNPPYSYEQYF.

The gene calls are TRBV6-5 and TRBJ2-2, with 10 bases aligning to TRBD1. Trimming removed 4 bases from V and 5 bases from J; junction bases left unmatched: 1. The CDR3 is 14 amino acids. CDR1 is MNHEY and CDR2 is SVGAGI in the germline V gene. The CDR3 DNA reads TGTGCCAGCAGTTGGACAGGGGGAACCGGGGAGCTGTTTTTT. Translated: CASSWTGGTGELFF.

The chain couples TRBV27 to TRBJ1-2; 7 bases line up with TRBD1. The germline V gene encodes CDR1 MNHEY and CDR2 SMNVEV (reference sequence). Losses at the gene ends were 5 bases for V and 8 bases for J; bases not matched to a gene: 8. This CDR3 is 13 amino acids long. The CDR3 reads CASSTSGGGGYTF. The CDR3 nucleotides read TGTGCCAGCAGTACCTCAGGGGGGGGCGGCTACACCTTC.

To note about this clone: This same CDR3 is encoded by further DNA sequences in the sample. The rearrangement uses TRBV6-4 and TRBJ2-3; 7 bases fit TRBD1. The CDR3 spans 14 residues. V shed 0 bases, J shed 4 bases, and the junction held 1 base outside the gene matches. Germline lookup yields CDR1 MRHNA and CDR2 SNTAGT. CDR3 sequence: CASSDSQGADTQYF. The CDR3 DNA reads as TGTGCCAGCAGTGACTCGCAGGGGGCAGATACGCAGTATTTT.

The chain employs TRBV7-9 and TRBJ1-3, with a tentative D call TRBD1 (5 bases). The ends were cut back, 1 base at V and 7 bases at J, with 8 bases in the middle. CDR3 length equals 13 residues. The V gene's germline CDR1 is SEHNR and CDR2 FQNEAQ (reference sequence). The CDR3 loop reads CASSLGQTNTIYF. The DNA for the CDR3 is TGTGCCAGCAGCTTAGGACAGACCAACACCATATATTTT.

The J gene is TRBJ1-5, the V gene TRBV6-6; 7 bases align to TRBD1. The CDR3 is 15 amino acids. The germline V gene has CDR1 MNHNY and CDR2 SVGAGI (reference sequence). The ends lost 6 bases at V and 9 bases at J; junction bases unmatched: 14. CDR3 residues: CASSSDGTVLRPQHF. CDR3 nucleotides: TGTGCCAGCAGCAGCGACGGGACAGTTCTTAGGCCCCAGCATTTT.

CDR3 sequence: CASSLGGGQPSAQYF. The DNA for the CDR3 is TGTGCCAGCAGCTTGGGTGGGGGACAGCCATCGGCCCAGTACTTC. The chain is built from TRBV5-4 and TRBJ2-5, with TRBD1 matching 7 bases. The germline V gene has CDR1 SGHNT and CDR2 YYREEE (reference sequence). The CDR3 sequence is 15 residues long. V was pared by 0 bases and J by 9 bases, with 11 bases of the junction left unmatched.

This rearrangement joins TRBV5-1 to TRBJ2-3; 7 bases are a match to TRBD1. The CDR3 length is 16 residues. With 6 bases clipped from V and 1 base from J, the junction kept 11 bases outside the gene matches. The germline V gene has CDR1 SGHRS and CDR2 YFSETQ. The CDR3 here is CASNSRDSIGTDTQYF. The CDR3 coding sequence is TGCGCCAGCAACTCCCGGGACAGTATCGGCACAGATACGCAGTATTTT.

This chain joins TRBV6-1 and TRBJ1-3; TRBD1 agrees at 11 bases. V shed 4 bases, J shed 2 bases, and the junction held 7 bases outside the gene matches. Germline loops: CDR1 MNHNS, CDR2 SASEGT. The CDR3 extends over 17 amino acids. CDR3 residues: CASSGLRGQGAGNTIYF. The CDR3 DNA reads TGTGCCAGCAGTGGACTAAGGGGACAGGGGGCTGGAAACACCATATATTTT.

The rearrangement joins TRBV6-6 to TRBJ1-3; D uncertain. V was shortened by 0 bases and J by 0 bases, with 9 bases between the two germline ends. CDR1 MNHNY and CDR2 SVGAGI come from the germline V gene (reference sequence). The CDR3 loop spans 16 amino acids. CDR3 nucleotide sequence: TGTGCCAGCAGTTACTCATCTTGGCTCTCTGGAAACACCATATATTTT. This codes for CASSYSSWLSGNTIYF.

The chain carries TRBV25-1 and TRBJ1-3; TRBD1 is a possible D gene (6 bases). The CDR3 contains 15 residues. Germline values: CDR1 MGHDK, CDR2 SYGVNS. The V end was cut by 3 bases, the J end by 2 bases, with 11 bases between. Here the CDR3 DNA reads TGTGCCAGCAGTGACCCGAGGGGGACTGGAAACACCATATATTTT. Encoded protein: CASSDPRGTGNTIYF.